The entry below gives a single T cell receptor beta chain sequence along with its context. The sample originates from a study of TIL therapy for anti-PD-1-resistant metastatic lung cancer. Across the whole study: By whole-exome sequencing, median non-synonymous tumor mutation burden was around 1.5 mutations per megabase.

As for time point: pre-treatment sample, taken before nivolumab and TIL therapy. The tumor samples were excised metastases, mostly pleural nodules or supraclavicular lymph nodes. Progressing patients received lymphodepletion, expanded TIL infusion and IL-2. Enrollment ran from 2017 to January 2020. CDR3 length: 13 amino acids. The V and J ends lost 4 bases and 0 bases respectively, with 7 bases between them. Germline CDR1 SQVTM, CDR2 ANQGSEA. The libraries were made with immunoSEQ v3. Each library reached 1.5 million to 2.5 million read pairs, or roughly 4.5-6.5 million at deep level. This table comes from immunoSEQ multiplex PCR, and its TCRdb copy is limited to in-frame clones, with some not included. The table lists more than 90,000 clones, 65% of them singletons, with roughly 9.8% in the top ten.

This TCR came from a person between 25 and 79 years old with non-small cell lung cancer. This specimen was tumor tissue, taken at baseline. The chain has TRBV29-1 and TRBJ1-3; D gene ambiguous. The CDR3 loop is CSVVLPSGNTIYF. The CDR3 nucleotides read TGCAGCGTTGTTCTTCCCTCTGGAAACACCATATATTTT.